This paragraph covers one T cell receptor beta chain sequence. No antigen is known for it. At one end, the junction sequence differs from germline, possibly due to a read error. 13 Jbeta primers and 60 Vbeta primers were used for the PCR. Sequenced by immunoSEQ multiplex PCR; TCRdb stores in-frame clones only, minus some. The data show about 180,000 clones, around 80% seen once. The source of the sample is a study of cytomegalovirus exposure and HLA in healthy donors. Study results and caveats: A later analysis showed TCR association rates differing by HLA locus, peaking at DRB1 and lowest at HLA-C.

Germline CDR1 reads GTSNPN; CDR2 reads SVGIG (reference sequence). The CDR3 totals 16 residues. The sequence was obtained from a woman in her 30s in good health and CMV-seropositive. The chain uses TRBV30 and TRBJ2-7, with D maybe TRBD1 (6 bases). Sequences were obtained from PBMCs. Written as DNA, the CDR3 is TGTGCCCGGAGTCCCGGGACATCTACCTTCTCCTACGAGCAGTACTTC. Amino acid sequence: CARSPGTSTFSYEQYF.